The T cell receptor beta chain described here comes from a study of cytomegalovirus exposure and HLA in healthy donors (dated by TCRdb to 2016 to 2017). With regard to the full study: An earlier analysis of a few hundred of the donors reported approximately 260 Gb of sequence data and around 110 million unique TCR beta sequences obtained from approximately 180 million T cells. An early release covering just under 650 HLA-typed donors comprised about 300 gigabases of sequencing data and roughly 86 million unique TCR sequences. Of the 350 to 450 genotyped donors, over 65% fell in the genetic ancestry cluster associated with self-reported Caucasian donors. The aim of the study was to test whether cataloging public T cell receptors could identify signatures of past pathogen exposure. The study used immunosequencing to profile the T cell repertoires of hundreds of subjects and linked those repertoires to cytomegalovirus serostatus. In addition to the first cohort of 666 subjects, a separate validation cohort of approximately 130 different subjects was used. To predict cytomegalovirus infection status, the study brought together high-throughput TCR immunosequencing, statistical association of individual TCRs with disease status, and machine learning. A later analysis re-examined previously published TCR beta repertoires from 500 to 700 donors and added high-resolution HLA genotyping to investigate patterns of TCR occurrence. In the later analysis, no new phenotypic data were used to find candidate immune exposures; instead, reliance was placed on TCR beta sequences and their occurrence across donors. In an earlier analysis of 500 to 650 of the donors, high-throughput TCR beta sequencing was used to judge whether each TCR beta V gene segment behaved as functional or pseudogenic. Donor age, sex, ethnicity and CMV serostatus were collected together with the repertoire data. In a later genetic analysis, genome-wide SNP genotypes for about three fifths of the roughly 670 donors were used, and that subset was treated as a discovery cohort. Every discovery cohort repertoire had been produced on one sequencing platform. HLA typing included class I and class II loci at four-digit resolution. Typing coverage differed by locus: A, B, C, DRB1 and DQB1 were typed in about 629-630 donors, DQA1 in roughly 500, DPA1 in some 570, and DPB1 in approximately 450. Because of strong linkage in the cohort, roughly five DR-DQ haplotypes were treated as single units for association and clustering. On average, around 240,000 unique TCR beta nucleotide sequences were sequenced per donor among 398 genotyped donors of the cohort, with roughly 20% of those sequences being non-productive.

In the case of this clone: Its antigen remains unidentified. No base quality values were provided; no much bigger clone lies one nucleotide off.

Findings and caveats that apply to the study as a whole: Compared with equally common non-associated chains, HLA-associated TCR beta chains in a later analysis were more clonally expanded and had lower generation probabilities. Most CMV-associated TCR beta chains appeared to be HLA-restricted in a later analysis, and the HLA associations seemed to be driven largely by CMV exposure. The cohort was sequenced for TCR beta chains only, and without alpha or paired-chain data the features that could be detected were limited. Strong co-occurrence of HLA alleles, especially DR and DQ, made assigning TCR associations to individual alleles difficult. Broadly in line with IMGT annotations, most TCR beta V segments showed up in productive rearrangements about 87% or about 30% of the time in an earlier analysis of approximately 640 of the donors. A later analysis reported that several top co-occurrence clusters appeared linked to parvovirus B19, influenza, CMV and Epstein-Barr virus. The authors suggested that the approach could potentially be generalized to other disease states and immunological phenotypes. A few of the identified cytomegalovirus-associated TCR beta chains were confirmed in vitro to be specific for cytomegalovirus antigens. The classifier was reported to diagnose cytomegalovirus status with high specificity and sensitivity in both the original cohort and the validation cohort. The earlier analysis of 587 of the donors excluded about 16 rarely observed V segments, including chromosome 9 orphons, because counts were too low. HLA typing was unavailable for some donors at each locus, so association tests used only the typed subset. V-gene and J-gene trimming of TCR beta chains was associated with a missense DCLRE1C variant in a later genetic analysis, and the association was replicated in an independent cohort. A further reported finding was that TCR beta sequences accurately predicted the HLA-A and HLA-B alleles for most subjects in the first cohort. Compared with the approximately 710-donor mean, donors in an Asian-associated ancestry cluster had fewer N-insertions in productive TCRs, according to a later genetic analysis. A group of highly shared sequence variants was considered likely to be a technical artifact of the sequencing pipeline. Because the 87-base-pair reads could not distinguish some IMGT-functional V segments, including TRBV6-2 and TRBV6-3, those segments were excluded. According to a later analysis, TCR association rates differed among HLA loci, with DRB1 alleles showing the most associated TCRs and HLA-C alleles showing the fewest. While some public TCRs were present in many individuals, most TCR sequences turned up only very rarely across donors. CMV serostatus was the only immune exposure information available for the cohort. Presence/absence analyses assumed roughly uniform sequencing depth across donors, an assumption that may not hold. In the study, approximately 150 TCR beta chains were listed as associated with cytomegalovirus. At a false discovery rate of 0.05, a later analysis linked around 17,000 TCR beta sequences to specific HLA alleles. Linkage disequilibrium might explain the correlated functional status among segregating V segments, but an unknown experimental factor could not be excluded.

The cohort comprised some 730 healthy bone marrow donors. At the time of sampling, every cohort member was nominally healthy, though immune exposures that went unrecorded were likely present. The donor was CMV seronegative and belonged to the group of more than 300 seronegative cohort members. A peripheral blood sample was provided by each donor, and peripheral blood mononuclear cells were used for TCR beta sequencing. The Qiagen DNeasy Blood Extraction Kit was used to extract genomic DNA from the blood cell samples. The germline V gene supplies CDR1 LGHNA and CDR2 YSLEER. CDR3 length: 17 amino acids, cysteine to phenylalanine. CDR3 DNA only is kept here, 51 bases in frame from base 1. Germline trimming: 1 base from V, 5 bases from J; junction bases outside gene matches: 10. Library construction relied on the immunoSEQ multiplex PCR assay. A mixture of 60 forward primers for TCR Vbeta segments and 13 reverse primers for TCR Jbeta segments was used in the multiplex PCR. Amplification of the CDR3 region of rearranged TCR beta genes was performed with a multiplex PCR assay on genomic DNA. The Illumina HiSeq System was used to sequence the amplified TCR beta libraries as 87-base-pair reads. The authors' analysis ran thus. A later analysis tallied approximately 87 million unique TCR beta chains across the 650 to 750 repertoires, and approximately 9.9 million of those chains were shared by two or more donors. To remove PCR and sequencing errors, raw reads were error-corrected and collapsed into unique sequences using a nearest-neighbor algorithm that merged closely related sequences. Alignment of CDR3 sequences to IMGT reference sequences was used to assign V, D and J gene segments. For a sequence to be retained, at least a six-nucleotide match to both a V gene segment and a J gene segment was required. A rearrangement counted as productive if the CDR3 had no stop codons and remained in frame with V and J, and every other rearrangement counted as non-productive. CDR3 was defined by IMGT convention, running from the second conserved V-encoded cysteine to the conserved J-encoded phenylalanine. In an earlier analysis of roughly 610 of the donors, sequences lacking an unambiguous match to a single V gene segment were excluded. In an earlier analysis of several hundred of the donors, V segments were called functional above 56.7% productive rearrangements and were called segregating when the between-donor standard deviation exceeded 5%. A statistical classification framework was built for diagnosing cytomegalovirus status from the catalog of TCR beta chain sequences. V and J gene assignment, in a later analysis, came from comparing TCR nucleotide sequences with IMGT/GENE-DB human TR gene sequences. In a later analysis, CDR3 sequences and most-parsimonious VDJ recombination scenarios were assigned using the TCRdist pipeline. In a later analysis, every TCR beta chain was defined by the combination of its CDR3 amino acid sequence and its V-gene family, and reads without a unique V-gene family were dropped. As a way to deal with suspected cross-contamination and a sequencing artifact, a later analysis dropped approximately 590 nucleotide sequences that were highly shared and had low generation probability. For each public chain, a later analysis derived a clonal expansion index from normalized ranks of inferred template counts within each repertoire. Generation probabilities in a later analysis came from a VDJ recombination model fitted to out-of-frame rearrangements, and those results were checked against IGoR. A later analysis scored TCR-TCR, TCR-HLA and TCR-CMV co-occurrence with hypergeometric tests, applying a repertoire-size bias correction to TCR pairs. A later analysis estimated false discovery rates by permuting HLA or CMV assignments 20 times. A later analysis grouped co-occurring TCRs with DBSCAN, adding TCRdist sequence similarity when clustering within HLA-allele-positive subsets. Repertoires with fewer than 30,000 or more than 120,000 public chains, plus five repertoires with anomalous nucleotide sharing, were excluded from co-occurrence clustering. TCRdb stores this immuneACCESS table with in-frame sequences only. Part of the clones is absent; in the studies checked, under half of the shortfall reflects unresolved V genes, and no reason is known for the rest. V and J calls and clone size are as listed in that table; D and trimming were resolved from the DNA. Counted in this sample were approximately 140,000 clones; over 75% of them appeared once. About 0.51% of the sample goes to the ten largest clones.

The clonotype was recovered from a woman aged 40 to 50 in good health and CMV-seronegative. Sequenced input: PBMCs. Rearrangement joined TRBV4-3 to TRBJ2-4, with 8 junctional bases fitting TRBD1. The CDR3 corresponds to CASSQGDSGTGQNIQYF. The bases are TGCGCCAGCAGCCAAGGAGACTCCGGGACAGGTCAAAACATTCAGTACTTC.